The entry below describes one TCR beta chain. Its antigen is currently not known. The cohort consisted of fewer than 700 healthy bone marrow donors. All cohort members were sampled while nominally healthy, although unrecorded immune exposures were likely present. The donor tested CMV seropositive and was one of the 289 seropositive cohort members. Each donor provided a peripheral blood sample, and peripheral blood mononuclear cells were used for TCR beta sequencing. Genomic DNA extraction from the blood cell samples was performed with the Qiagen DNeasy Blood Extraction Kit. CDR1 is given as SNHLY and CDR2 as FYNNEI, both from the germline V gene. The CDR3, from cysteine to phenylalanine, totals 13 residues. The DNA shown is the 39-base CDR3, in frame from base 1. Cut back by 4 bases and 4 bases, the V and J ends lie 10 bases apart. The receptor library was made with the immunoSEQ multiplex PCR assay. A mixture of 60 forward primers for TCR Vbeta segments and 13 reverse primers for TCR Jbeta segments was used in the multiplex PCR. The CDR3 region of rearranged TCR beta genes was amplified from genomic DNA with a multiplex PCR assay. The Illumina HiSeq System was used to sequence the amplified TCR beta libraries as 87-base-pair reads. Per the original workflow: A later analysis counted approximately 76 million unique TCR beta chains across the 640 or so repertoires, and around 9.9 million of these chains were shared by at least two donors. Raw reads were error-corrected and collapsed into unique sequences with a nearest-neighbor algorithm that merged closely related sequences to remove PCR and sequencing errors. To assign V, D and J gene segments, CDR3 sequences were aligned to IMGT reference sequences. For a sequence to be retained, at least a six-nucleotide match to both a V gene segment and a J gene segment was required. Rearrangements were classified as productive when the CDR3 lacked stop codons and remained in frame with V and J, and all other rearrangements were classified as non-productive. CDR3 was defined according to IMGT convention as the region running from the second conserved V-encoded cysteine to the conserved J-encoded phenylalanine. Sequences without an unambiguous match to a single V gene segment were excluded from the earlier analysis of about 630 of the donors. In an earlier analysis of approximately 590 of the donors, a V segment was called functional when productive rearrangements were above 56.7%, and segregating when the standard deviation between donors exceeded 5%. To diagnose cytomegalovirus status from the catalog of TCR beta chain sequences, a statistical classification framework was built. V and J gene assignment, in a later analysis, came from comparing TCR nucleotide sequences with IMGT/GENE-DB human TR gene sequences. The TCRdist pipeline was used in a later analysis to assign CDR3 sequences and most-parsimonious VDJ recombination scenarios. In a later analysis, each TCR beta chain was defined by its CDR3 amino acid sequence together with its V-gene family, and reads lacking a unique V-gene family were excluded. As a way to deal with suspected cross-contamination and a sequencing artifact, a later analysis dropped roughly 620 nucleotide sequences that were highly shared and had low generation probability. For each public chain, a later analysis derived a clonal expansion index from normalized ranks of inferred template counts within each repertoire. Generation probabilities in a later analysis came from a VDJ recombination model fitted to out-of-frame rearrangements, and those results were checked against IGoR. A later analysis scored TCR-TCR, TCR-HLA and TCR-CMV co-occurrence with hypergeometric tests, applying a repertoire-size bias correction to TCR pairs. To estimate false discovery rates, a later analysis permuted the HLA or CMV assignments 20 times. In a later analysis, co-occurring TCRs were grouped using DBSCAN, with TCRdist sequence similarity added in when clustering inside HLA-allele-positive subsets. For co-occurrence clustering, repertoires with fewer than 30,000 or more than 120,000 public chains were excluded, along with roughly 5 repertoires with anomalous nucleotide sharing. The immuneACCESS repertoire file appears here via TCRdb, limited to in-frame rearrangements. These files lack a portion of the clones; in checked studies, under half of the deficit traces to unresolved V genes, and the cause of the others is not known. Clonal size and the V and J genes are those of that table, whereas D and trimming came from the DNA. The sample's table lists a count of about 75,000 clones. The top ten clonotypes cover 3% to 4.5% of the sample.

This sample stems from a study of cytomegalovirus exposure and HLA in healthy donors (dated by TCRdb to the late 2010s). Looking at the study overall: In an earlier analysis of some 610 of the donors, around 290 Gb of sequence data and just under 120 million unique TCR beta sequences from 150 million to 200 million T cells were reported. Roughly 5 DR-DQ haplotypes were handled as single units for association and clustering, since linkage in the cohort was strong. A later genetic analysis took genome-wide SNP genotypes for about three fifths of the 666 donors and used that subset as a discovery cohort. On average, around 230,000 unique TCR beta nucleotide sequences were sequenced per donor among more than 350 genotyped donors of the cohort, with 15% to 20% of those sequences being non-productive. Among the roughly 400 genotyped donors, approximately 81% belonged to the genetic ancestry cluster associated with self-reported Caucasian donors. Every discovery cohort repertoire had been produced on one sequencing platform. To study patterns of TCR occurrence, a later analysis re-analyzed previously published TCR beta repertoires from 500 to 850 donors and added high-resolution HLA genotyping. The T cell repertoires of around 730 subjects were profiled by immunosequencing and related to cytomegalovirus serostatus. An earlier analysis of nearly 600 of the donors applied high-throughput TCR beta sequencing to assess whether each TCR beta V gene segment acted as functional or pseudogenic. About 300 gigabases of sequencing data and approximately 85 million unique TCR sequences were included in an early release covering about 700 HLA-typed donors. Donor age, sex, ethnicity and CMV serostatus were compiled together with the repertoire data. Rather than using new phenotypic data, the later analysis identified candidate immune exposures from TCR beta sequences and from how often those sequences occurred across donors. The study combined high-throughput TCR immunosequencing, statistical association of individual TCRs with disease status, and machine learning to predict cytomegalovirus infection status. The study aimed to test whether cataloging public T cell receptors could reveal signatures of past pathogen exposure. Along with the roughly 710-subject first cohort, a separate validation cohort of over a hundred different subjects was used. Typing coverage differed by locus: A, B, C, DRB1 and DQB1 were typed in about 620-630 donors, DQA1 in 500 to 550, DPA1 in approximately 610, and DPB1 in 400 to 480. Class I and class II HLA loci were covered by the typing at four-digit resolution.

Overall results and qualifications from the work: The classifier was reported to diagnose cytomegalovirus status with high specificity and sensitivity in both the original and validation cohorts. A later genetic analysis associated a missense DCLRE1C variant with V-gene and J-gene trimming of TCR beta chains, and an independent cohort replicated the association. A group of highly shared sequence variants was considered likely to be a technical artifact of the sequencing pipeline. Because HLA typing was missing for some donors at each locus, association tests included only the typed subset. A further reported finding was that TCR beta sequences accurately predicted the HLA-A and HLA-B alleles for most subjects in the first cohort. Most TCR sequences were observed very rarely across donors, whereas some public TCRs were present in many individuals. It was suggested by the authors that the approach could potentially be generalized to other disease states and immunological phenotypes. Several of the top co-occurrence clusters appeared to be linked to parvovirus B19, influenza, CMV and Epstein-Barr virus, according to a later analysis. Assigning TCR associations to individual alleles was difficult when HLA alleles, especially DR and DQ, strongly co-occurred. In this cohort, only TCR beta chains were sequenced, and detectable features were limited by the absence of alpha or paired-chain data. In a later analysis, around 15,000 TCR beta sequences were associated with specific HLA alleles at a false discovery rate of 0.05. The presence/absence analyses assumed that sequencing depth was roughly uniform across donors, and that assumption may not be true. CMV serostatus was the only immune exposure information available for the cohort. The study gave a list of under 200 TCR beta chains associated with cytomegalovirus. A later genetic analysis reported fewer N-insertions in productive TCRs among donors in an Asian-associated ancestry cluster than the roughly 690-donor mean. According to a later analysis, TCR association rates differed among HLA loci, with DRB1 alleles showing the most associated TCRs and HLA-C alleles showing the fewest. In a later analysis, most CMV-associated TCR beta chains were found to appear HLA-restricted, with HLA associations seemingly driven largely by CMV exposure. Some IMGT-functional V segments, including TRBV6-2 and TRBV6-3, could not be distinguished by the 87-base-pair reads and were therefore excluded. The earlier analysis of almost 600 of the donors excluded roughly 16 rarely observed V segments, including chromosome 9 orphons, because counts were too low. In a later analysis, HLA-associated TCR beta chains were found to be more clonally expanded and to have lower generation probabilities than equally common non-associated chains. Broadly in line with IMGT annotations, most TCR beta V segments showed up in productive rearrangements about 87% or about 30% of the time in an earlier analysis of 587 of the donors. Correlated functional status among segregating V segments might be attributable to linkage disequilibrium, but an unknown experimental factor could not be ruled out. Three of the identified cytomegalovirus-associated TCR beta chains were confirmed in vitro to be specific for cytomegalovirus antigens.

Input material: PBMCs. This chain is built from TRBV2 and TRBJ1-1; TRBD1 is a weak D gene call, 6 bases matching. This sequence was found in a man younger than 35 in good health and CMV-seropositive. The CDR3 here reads CASSAGESTEAFF. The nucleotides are TGTGCCAGCAGTGCAGGGGAGAGCACTGAAGCTTTCTTT.